The 15 T cell receptor beta chains given below trace back to one sample, sequenced in a study of shared T cell receptors in the human thymus. Profiled with immunoSEQ multiplex PCR; TCRdb holds only in-frame clones, not every one. The sample includes over 450,000 clones, around three quarters seen only once; the top ten take about 0.012%. These data also featured in a second study, about human thymus T cells.

Sequences were obtained from thymocytes. These receptor sequences come from a boy younger than two with a congenital heart defect.

The chain has TRBV6-5 and TRBJ2-1; 11 bases agree with TRBD2. Germline CDR1 and CDR2: MNHEY and SVGAGI. The J segment lost 7 bases and the V segment lost 5 bases, leaving 4 bases of the junction unmatched. The CDR3 sequence is 14 residues long. The CDR3 nucleotides read TGTGCCAGCAGTGGACCTAGCGGGAGGAATGAGCAGTTCTTC. Amino acid sequence: CASSGPSGRNEQFF.

The rearrangement uses TRBV2 and TRBJ2-5, with a tentative D call TRBD2 (6 bases). This CDR3 is built from 14 residues. V gave up 6 bases and J gave up 3 bases, with 14 bases separating them. Germline loops: CDR1 SNHLY, CDR2 FYNNEI. CDR3 in amino acids: CASRAGDWEETQYF. CDR3 bases: TGTGCCAGCAGGGCCGGGGACTGGGAAGAGACCCAGTACTTC.

This chain links TRBV29-1 with TRBJ1-1; possibly TRBD1 for D (6 bases). Germline CDR1 reads SQVTM; CDR2 reads ANQGSEA. The CDR3 covers 13 residues. Trimming pared 5 bases from V and 1 base from J, leaving 11 bases between. The CDR3 here is CSVIDRRNTEAFF. The DNA for the CDR3 is TGCAGCGTTATAGACAGGAGGAACACTGAAGCTTTCTTT.

This clone was found a few times. J is TRBJ2-1 and V is TRBV6-6, with 9 bases identical to TRBD2. Germline V gene data show CDR1 as MNHNY and CDR2 as SVGAGI (reference sequence). CDR3 size: 14 residues. With V trimmed by 4 bases and J by 7 bases, 5 bases remained unmatched. CDR3 bases: TGTGCCAGCAGTTCCGCGGGAGGGCGGAATGAGCAGTTCTTC. Translation gives CASSSAGGRNEQFF.

The chain links TRBV6-5 to TRBJ2-7, with D unclear. Germline V gives CDR1 MNHEY, CDR2 SVGAGI. The CDR3 contains 15 residues. Trimming pared 2 bases from V and 3 bases from J, leaving 14 bases between. The CDR3 DNA is TGTGCCAGCAGTTACCAATTCCTAGAGATCTACGAGCAGTACTTC. Residues: CASSYQFLEIYEQYF.

The chain is built from TRBV27 and TRBJ2-1, with TRBD2 matching over 7 bases. CDR3 length equals 16 residues. Per germline, CDR1 MNHEY and CDR2 SMNVEV (reference sequence). Unmatched junction bases numbered 12, after V lost 5 bases and J lost 5 bases. The CDR3 DNA is TGTGCCAGCAGTCCCCTCCGGCGGGAGTGGAACAATGAGCAGTTCTTC. Encoded protein: CASSPLRREWNNEQFF.

As to this clone: The junction and the germline gene differ at one end; a read error may be behind it. V and J are TRBV7-7 and TRBJ2-7; 12 nucleotides align to TRBD2. The CDR3 consists of 15 residues. Per the germline V gene, CDR1 is SSHAT and CDR2 is FNYEAQ (reference sequence). For the CDR3, the DNA is TGTGCTAGCAGCAGACTAGCGGGAGTCTCCTACGAGCAGTACTTC. It is translated as CASSRLAGVSYEQYF.

J is TRBJ2-7 and V is TRBV27, with D perhaps TRBD2 (7 bases). The CDR3 spans 15 residues. Trimming took 5 bases from V and 3 from J, leaving 17 bases between them. Per germline, CDR1 MNHEY and CDR2 SMNVEV (reference sequence). The CDR3 loop is CASSPPGRGGYEQYF. The CDR3 DNA reads as TGTGCCAGCAGTCCTCCAGGGAGGGGGGGCTACGAGCAGTACTTC.

The chain has TRBV10-1 and TRBJ2-3; possible D gene TRBD2, 6 bases. The CDR3 has 17 residues. V lost 8 bases, J lost 2 bases, and 23 bases lay in between. The germline V gene has CDR1 WNHNN and CDR2 SYGVQD (reference sequence). CDR3 in amino acids: CASCRVGSGPFTDTQYF. CDR3 in DNA: TGCGCCAGCTGCCGGGTGGGGAGCGGGCCATTCACAGATACGCAGTATTTT.

The J gene is TRBJ2-1, the V gene TRBV27; 7 nucleotides agree with TRBD2. Trimming cost V 5 bases and J 4 bases; bases outside gene matches: 23. CDR1 and CDR2 from the germline V gene are MNHEY and SMNVEV (reference sequence). The CDR3 sequence is 20 residues long. The DNA of the CDR3 is TGTGCCAGCAGTCCGACCCAACGGGAGGCCCCCCTTATGCTATACAATGAGCAGTTCTTC. Its protein product is CASSPTQREAPLMLYNEQFF.

The V gene is TRBV19, the J gene TRBJ2-1, with 13 positions matching TRBD2. The CDR3 has 16 residues. Germline V lookup: CDR1 LNHDA, CDR2 SQIVND (reference sequence). The J segment lost 3 bases and the V segment lost 4 bases, leaving 3 bases of the junction unmatched. Written as DNA, the CDR3 is TGTGCCAGTAGTACGGGACTAGCGGGATTCTACAATGAGCAGTTCTTC. It translates to CASSTGLAGFYNEQFF.

The gene calls are TRBV5-5 and TRBJ2-1, with 11 bases aligning to TRBD2. V trimming: 4 bases; J trimming: 5 bases; junction bases outside the gene matches: 5. Per germline, CDR1 SGHKS and CDR2 YYEKEE (reference sequence). This CDR3 comprises 15 residues. CDR3 sequence reads: CASSPTGLADNEQFF. The DNA of the CDR3 is TGTGCCAGCAGCCCGACGGGACTAGCGGACAATGAGCAGTTCTTC. The full variable domain, its missing parts supplied by reference TRBV5-5 and TRBJ2-1, is DAGVTQSPTHLIKTRGQQVTLRCSPISGHKSVSWYQQVLGQGPQFIFQYYEKEERGRGNFPDRFSARQFPNYSSELNVNALLLGDSALYLCASSPTGLADNEQFFGPGTRLTVL.

CDR3 protein: CASSSWTSGRLQETQYF. In nucleotides, the CDR3 is TGTGCCAGCAGTTCCTGGACTAGCGGGAGGCTGCAAGAGACCCAGTACTTC. The chain is built from TRBV28 and TRBJ2-5; 14 bases line up with TRBD2. The CDR3 is made up of 17 amino acids. Germline assignment: CDR1 MDHEN and CDR2 SYDVKM. V shed 4 bases, J shed 2 bases, and the junction held 6 bases outside the gene matches.

The chain carries TRBV7-9 and TRBJ2-1, with 10 bases matching TRBD2. CDR1 is SEHNR, CDR2 FQNEAQ, per germline (reference sequence). The CDR3 has 15 residues. With 5 bases clipped from V and 2 bases from J, the junction kept 3 bases outside the gene matches. CDR3 protein: CASSATSGAYNEQFF. The DNA for the CDR3 is TGTGCCAGCAGCGCAACTAGCGGGGCCTACAATGAGCAGTTCTTC.

This clone was seen just once. The CDR3 is CAPPYFGGDGYTF. DNA for the CDR3: TGTGCCCCCCCTTATTTTGGAGGGGATGGCTACACCTTC. The chain recombines TRBV2 with TRBJ1-2; a weak D match, TRBD1 (5 bases). Germline V gene data show CDR1 as SNHLY and CDR2 as FYNNEI. The CDR3 runs 13 residues. Trimming pared 11 bases from V and 6 bases from J, leaving 19 bases between.